The present T cell receptor beta chain was sequenced within a study of long-term antiretroviral therapy in people with HIV. Findings and limits, study-wide: Pre-ART-expanded clones dominated the repertoire at all time points.

CDR1 LNHDA and CDR2 SQIVND come from the germline V gene (reference sequence). Deletions cut 5 bases from V and 6 bases from J, with 22 bases between. The CDR3 has 16 residues. Notes on this clone: Its specificity is not known.

Survey level was the resolution at which the v3.0 immunoSEQ assay ran. Only in-frame clones appear in the TCRdb table, and some are missing; sequencing was by immunoSEQ multiplex PCR. The repertoire has about 18,000 clones, roughly 95% of them found once; the top ten carry around 1.5%. This TCR was sampled from a man aged 25-45 years with HIV. The sequencing used unsorted PBMCs, collected 10.4 years after starting antiretroviral therapy. The V gene is TRBV19, the J gene TRBJ1-2; D is unresolved. CDR3 residues: CASSPETGRISNGYTF. The CDR3 bases are TGTGCCAGTAGTCCCGAAACGGGTAGAATTTCTAATGGCTACACCTTC.